The sample holds many counts of the clone carrying this TCR beta chain. No antigen is known for it. The unsorted libraries were generated from a total of 2 million PBMCs, which had been stored in RNAlater at -80 C. V shed 6 bases and J 5 bases; nucleotides not matched to a gene: 18. The CDR3 is 18 residues long. The V gene's germline CDR1 is MDHEN and CDR2 SYDVKM. The sample comes from a study of neurological immune-mediated disorders. Points from the study as a whole: The highest TCR clonal expansion occurred in HTLV-1-associated myelopathy; multiple sclerosis fell below healthy controls. The absence of any CDR3 amino acid sequence shared by expanded clones across subjects suggests that repertoires were private in all groups.

Template-switch 5'RACE cDNA synthesis added a 10-nucleotide unique molecular identifier. TCRdb called the 5' RACE reads again in MiXCR, with one record for every CDR3 protein. This sample has under 90,000 distinct CDR3 sequences, with about 9.5% found just once. The chain couples TRBV28 to TRBJ2-1; 8 bases are shared with TRBD1. The sequence was collected from a man aged 50-59 years in good health. The sequencing input was PBMCs. The CDR3 nucleotides read TGTGCCAGCAGAAAATTGAAGCGACAGGGGTTATTCGACAATGAGCAGTTCTTC. This gives the protein CASRKLKRQGLFDNEQFF.